The 26 T cell receptor beta chains below were found in one sample sequenced in a study of patients and donors after allogeneic stem cell transplantation. TCRdb reprocessed the RT-PCR reads via MiXCR and lists one record per CDR3 protein. This sample carries over 30,000 distinct CDR3 sequences, around 35% of them seen once, and the ten largest clones take more than 65%. What was sequenced was blood, either unsorted or a sorted T cell fraction (not recorded which). The receptors come from a human donor who was either an allogeneic HSCT recipient or a stem cell or donor lymphocyte infusion donor (not recorded which). It is not recorded whose cells these are; they may come from a transplant donor.

The chain employs TRBV2 and TRBJ2-1, with 7 positions matching TRBD2. Per germline, CDR1 SNHLY and CDR2 FYNNEI. The V gene end was trimmed by 8 bases and the J gene end by 4 bases; junction bases not matched to a gene: 5. The CDR3 loop spans 13 amino acids. The CDR3 sequence is CASGEGYYNEQFF. DNA for the CDR3: TGTGCCAGCGGGGAGGGATATTACAATGAGCAGTTCTTC.

This clonotype was counted at least ten times. The CDR3 nucleotides are TGTGCCGAGGGGGACAGGGAACAGCCCCAGCATTTT. It codes for CAEGDREQPQHF. The chain joins TRBV28 to TRBJ1-5; TRBD1 matches at 9 bases. CDR1 MDHEN and CDR2 SYDVKM come from the germline V gene. The CDR3 runs to 12 residues. V lost 11 bases, J lost 7 bases, and 6 bases stayed unmatched.

This clonotype has only a few counts. J is TRBJ1-1 and V is TRBV7-9; a possible D gene is TRBD1 (5 bases). Germline values: CDR1 SEHNR, CDR2 FQNEAQ (reference sequence). The V end lost 1 base, the J end lost 10 bases, and 10 bases lay between the germline ends. This CDR3 region has 12 residues. CDR3: CASSLDGTRAFF. The DNA for the CDR3 is TGTGCCAGCAGCTTAGATGGGACTCGAGCTTTCTTT.

This clonotype was detected a few times. The V gene is TRBV15, the J gene TRBJ2-1; D unclear. V was shortened by 3 bases and J by 11 bases, with 8 bases between the two germline ends. This CDR3 region has 11 residues. CDR1 LNHNV and CDR2 YYDKDF come from the germline V gene (reference sequence). The chain's CDR3 is CATSRDRKQFF. The CDR3 DNA reads as TGTGCCACCAGCAGGGACCGAAAGCAGTTCTTC.

The rearrangement links TRBV7-2 to TRBJ1-1, with D maybe TRBD1 (6 bases). Germline CDR1 reads SGHTA; CDR2 reads FQGNSA. The CDR3 covers 13 residues. Trimming cost V 5 bases and J 4 bases, with 11 bases left between them. CDR3 sequence reads: CASSNRVVTEAFF. DNA of the CDR3: TGTGCCAGCAGCAACAGGGTAGTCACTGAAGCTTTCTTT.

The chain employs TRBV20-1 and TRBJ1-4; D may be TRBD1 (5 bases). Germline CDR1 is DFQATT and CDR2 is SNEGSKA (reference sequence). V lost 6 bases to trimming and J lost 8 bases, with 19 bases between them. The CDR3 is 14 amino acids. The DNA for the CDR3 is TGCAGTGCGAACCCCTTTGGGGAGGGGGAAAAACTGTTTTTT. Translated, it gives CSANPFGEGEKLFF.

This clonotype has just a few counts. CDR3 in amino acids: CASSLPTGGDEAFF. CDR3 in DNA: TGTGCCAGCTCACTCCCGACAGGGGGTGATGAAGCTTTCTTT. The genes are TRBV18 and TRBJ1-1, with 9 positions matching TRBD1. V trimming: 4 bases; J trimming: 7 bases; junction bases outside the gene matches: 7. The germline gives CDR1 KGHSH, CDR2 LQKENI. This CDR3 comprises 14 residues.

V gene TRBV29-1 combines with J gene TRBJ2-1, with 7 bases that match TRBD1. Germline-derived CDR1 and CDR2 are SQVTM and ANQGSEA. Trimming at V came to 2 bases and at J to 6 bases, leaving 4 bases not matched to a gene. This CDR3 is 13 amino acids long. For the CDR3, the DNA is TGCAGCGTTGAACCCGACAGGGCCAATGAGCAGTTCTTC. Residues: CSVEPDRANEQFF.

V usage is TRBV12-3 or TRBV12-4 and J usage is TRBJ2-5; D possibly corresponds to TRBD2 (7 bases). This CDR3 contains 14 residues. Trimming stripped 6 bases from V and 5 bases from J, with 16 bases between. In DNA form, the CDR3 reads TGTGCCAGCAGCCCCCCCGGGGGGCATGAGACCCAGTACTTC. This gives the protein CASSPPGGHETQYF.

This clonotype was seen only a few times. The chain couples TRBV27 to TRBJ1-2; D is uncertain. The V gene's germline CDR1 is MNHEY and CDR2 SMNVEV (reference sequence). The CDR3 is made up of 12 amino acids. Trimming cost V 4 bases and J 6 bases, with 9 bases left between them. CDR3 in amino acids: CASSYPLDGYTF. CDR3 coding DNA: TGTGCCAGCAGTTACCCTTTGGATGGCTACACCTTC.

This clonotype has only a few counts. The chain employs TRBV24-1 and TRBJ1-1, with TRBD1 identical over 7 bases. This CDR3 region has 13 residues. The ends lost 7 bases at V and 3 bases at J; junction bases unmatched: 4. Germline loops: CDR1 KGHDR, CDR2 SFDVKD. Here the CDR3 reads CATRADRDTEAFF. CDR3 DNA sequence: TGTGCCACCAGGGCTGACAGGGACACTGAAGCTTTCTTT.

In its sample, this clonotype was seen a few times. The chain combines TRBV7-9 with TRBJ1-2, with D possibly matching TRBD1 (5 bases). This CDR3 region has 15 residues. Per germline, CDR1 SEHNR and CDR2 FQNEAQ (reference sequence). V lost 1 base to trimming and J lost 3 bases, with 12 bases between them. For the CDR3, the DNA is TGTGCCAGCAGCTTAGTTGTCAGGGAGGACTATGGCTACACCTTC. The encoded protein is CASSLVVREDYGYTF.

The V and J genes are TRBV29-1 and TRBJ2-7, with D perhaps matching TRBD2 (6 bases). Per germline, CDR1 SQVTM and CDR2 ANQGSEA. The CDR3 is 12 residues long. V lost 7 bases and J lost 4, with 14 bases in between. CDR3 loop: CSAKSGTYEQYF. CDR3 coding DNA: TGCAGCGCTAAATCCGGGACTTACGAGCAGTACTTC.

Remarks on this clonotype: Since no conserved phenylalanine or tryptophan closes the CDR3, a read error is the likely cause. The chain recombines TRBV9 with TRBJ1-2; D remains unclear. Germline V gives CDR1 SGDLS, CDR2 YYNGEE. V dropped 3 bases and J dropped 1 base, with 7 bases sitting between them. The CDR3 has 13 amino acids. CDR3 sequence (DNA): TGTGCCAGCAGCGGGGGATTTAACTATGGCTACACCTCC. Protein sequence: CASSGGFNYGYTS.

The chain uses TRBV3-1 and TRBJ2-1; TRBD2 aligns across 11 bases. CDR1 and CDR2 from the germline V gene are LGHDT and YNNKEL (reference sequence). With V trimmed by 4 bases and J by 6 bases, 11 bases remained unmatched. The CDR3 length is 17 residues. The CDR3 spells CASSPRGGTSGANEQFF. CDR3 DNA sequence: TGTGCCAGCAGCCCCAGGGGGGGGACTAGCGGAGCCAATGAGCAGTTCTTC.

There are a few counts of this clonotype. The chain joins TRBV15 to TRBJ1-6; TRBD1 might be the D (6 bases). Germline loops: CDR1 LNHNV, CDR2 YYDKDF (reference sequence). The CDR3 spans 17 residues. The germline V and J ends were trimmed by 2 bases and 7 bases, with 18 bases remaining between them. CDR3: CATSRTPSPGANSPLHF. The DNA of the CDR3 is TGTGCCACCAGCAGAACCCCTTCCCCGGGGGCCAATTCACCCCTCCACTTT.

The gene calls are TRBV5-1 and TRBJ2-1; 11 positions match TRBD2. Germline-derived CDR1 and CDR2 are SGHRS and YFSETQ. V trimming: 3 bases; J trimming: 4 bases; junction bases outside the gene matches: 3. The CDR3 length is 15 residues. CDR3 nucleotide sequence: TGCGCCAGCAGCTACCTAGCGGGGGGTTACAATGAGCAGTTCTTC. It yields the protein CASSYLAGGYNEQFF.

The table lists this clonotype with a few counts. CDR3 bases: TGTGCCAGCAGTTACTCGGCCCTGAGGGTGGCTGAAGCTTTCTTT. This gives the protein CASSYSALRVAEAFF. The chain uses TRBV6-2 or TRBV6-3 and TRBJ1-1; D is undetermined. Trimming took 0 bases from V and 6 from J, leaving 14 bases between them. Looked up from germline, CDR1 is MNHEY and CDR2 is SVGEGT. This CDR3 is 15 amino acids long.

J is TRBJ2-5 and V is TRBV15; 10 nucleotides line up with TRBD1. Germline CDR1 LNHNV, CDR2 YYDKDF (reference sequence). Unmatched junction bases numbered 2, after V lost 3 bases and J lost 1 base. The CDR3 loop spans 15 amino acids. The CDR3 here is CATSSRDRGQETQYF. CDR3 nucleotides: TGTGCCACCAGCAGCCGGGACAGGGGCCAAGAGACCCAGTACTTC. Full variable domain (rest looked up from reference TRBV15 and TRBJ2-5): DAMVIQNPRYQVTQFGKPVTLSCSQTLNHNVMYWYQQKSSQAPKLLFHYYDKDFNNEADTPDNFQSRRPNTSFCFLDIRSPGLGDTAMYLCATSSRDRGQETQYFGPGTRLLVL.

The sample holds a few counts of this clonotype. The rearrangement links TRBV6-5 to TRBJ2-3, with D perhaps TRBD2 (5 bases). The germline V gene has CDR1 MNHEY and CDR2 SVGAGI. This CDR3 has 14 residues. Deletions cut 6 bases from V and 2 bases from J, with 12 bases between. The CDR3 loop is CASRFGLLTDTQYF. The CDR3 nucleotides read TGTGCCAGCAGATTCGGACTCCTCACAGATACGCAGTATTTT.

The V call is TRBV9, the J call TRBJ2-1; D is possibly TRBD2 (5 bases). Per the germline V gene, CDR1 is SGDLS and CDR2 is YYNGEE. V gave up 0 bases and J gave up 2 bases, with 15 bases separating them. This CDR3 has 17 amino acids. This chain's CDR3 is CASSVAVRADAYNEQFF. The CDR3 DNA reads TGTGCCAGCAGCGTAGCGGTGCGGGCGGACGCCTACAATGAGCAGTTCTTC.

This clonotype occurred many times. DNA of the CDR3: TGCAGTGCTAGGGGGGGCAGGGATCAGCCCCAGCATTTT. Residues: CSARGGRDQPQHF. The chain uses TRBV20-1 and TRBJ1-5, with D possibly TRBD1 on 6 matching bases. CDR1 is DFQATT, CDR2 SNEGSKA, per germline (reference sequence). V dropped 3 bases and J dropped 5 bases, with 11 bases sitting between them. CDR3 length equals 13 residues.

The chain employs TRBV7-9 and TRBJ2-5; D uncertain. This CDR3 has 15 amino acids. Germline V gene data show CDR1 as SEHNR and CDR2 as FQNEAQ (reference sequence). V lost 5 bases and J 5 bases, leaving 18 bases between the germline ends. CDR3 sequence: CASSGIGRPIETQYF. In DNA form, the CDR3 reads TGTGCCAGCAGCGGTATTGGGCGGCCGATCGAGACCCAGTACTTC. Filled out from reference TRBV7-9 and TRBJ2-5, the complete variable domain reads DTGVSQNPRHKITKRGQNVTFRCDPISEHNRLYWYRQTLGQGPEFLTYFQNEAQLEKSRLLSDRFSAERPKGSFSTLEIQRTEQGDSAMYLCASSGIGRPIETQYFGPGTRLLVL.

A few counts support this clonotype. The rearrangement uses TRBV4-3 and TRBJ1-3; 8 bases match TRBD1. The V gene end was trimmed by 2 bases and the J gene end by 3 bases; junction bases not matched to a gene: 9. Looked up from germline, CDR1 is LGHNA and CDR2 is YSLEER. This CDR3 has 17 amino acids. The CDR3 nucleotides are TGCGCCAGCAGCCAACGGACAGGGAAGAGGGATGGAAACACCATATATTTT. The encoded protein is CASSQRTGKRDGNTIYF.

This clonotype came up many times. This sequence joins TRBV7-2 and TRBJ2-1; D gene ambiguous. In germline, CDR1 is SGHTA, CDR2 FQGNSA. The CDR3 spans 12 residues. V dropped 3 bases and J dropped 7 bases, with 7 bases sitting between them. The CDR3 sequence: CASSFLINEQFF. Here the CDR3 DNA reads TGTGCCAGCAGCTTTCTAATAAATGAGCAGTTCTTC.

This clonotype was seen only once. This chain uses TRBV12-3 or TRBV12-4 with TRBJ1-3; perhaps TRBD1 as D (5 bases). The CDR3 has 14 amino acids. V gave up 1 base and J gave up 8 bases, with 12 bases separating them. In DNA, the CDR3 is TGTGCCAGCAGTTTAGTGGGGCCCCGGGACACCATATATTTT. It is translated as CASSLVGPRDTIYF.